These 16 T cell receptor beta chains originate from one sample sequenced in a study of blood T cell repertoires in COVID-19. Repertoires were generated with immunoSEQ multiplex PCR, while TCRdb's copy carries only in-frame clones and drops some. The repertoire holds 15,000 to 20,000 clones, with 70% to 90% as singletons. Sample: peripheral blood. These receptors all stem from a human donor in a cohort sampled during active COVID-19.

The chain uses TRBV9 and TRBJ2-3; D might be TRBD2 (6 bases). Germline CDR1 is SGDLS and CDR2 is YYNGEE. Deletions cut 0 bases from V and 4 bases from J, with 18 bases between. The CDR3 contains 17 residues. As DNA, the CDR3 is TGTGCCAGCAGCGTAGAGGGAAGGAGGGTCCCCCCAGATACGCAGTATTTT. It specifies CASSVEGRRVPPDTQYF. The variable domain in full, completed from reference TRBV9 and TRBJ2-3, reads DSGVTQTPKHLITATGQRVTLRCSPRSGDLSVYWYQQSLDQGLQFLIQYYNGEERAKGNILERFSAQQFPDLHSELNLSSLELGDSALYFCASSVEGRRVPPDTQYFGPGTRLTVL.

The chain links TRBV9 to TRBJ2-2; TRBD2 might be the D (6 bases). The V gene's germline CDR1 is SGDLS and CDR2 YYNGEE. The ends were cut back, 1 base at V and 5 bases at J, with 9 bases in the middle. CDR3 length equals 14 residues. The CDR3 DNA reads TGTGCCAGCAGCGTATCGGCGGGGACCGGGGAGCTGTTTTTT. Its translation: CASSVSAGTGELFF.

The rearrangement joins TRBV5-1 to TRBJ2-7; possible D gene TRBD2, 5 bases. This CDR3 has 12 amino acids. Between the trimmed V and J ends, which lost 4 bases and 0 bases, there was a span of 5 bases. Germline lookup yields CDR1 SGHRS and CDR2 YFSETQ. DNA of the CDR3: TGCGCCAGCAGCCGGGACTCCTACGAGCAGTACTTC. Its translation: CASSRDSYEQYF.

This chain uses TRBV11-2 with TRBJ2-3; TRBD2 matches 8 bases. Losses at the gene ends were 0 bases for V and 4 bases for J; bases not matched to a gene: 6. CDR1 SGHAT and CDR2 FQNNGV come from the germline V gene. This CDR3 is built from 16 residues. As DNA, the CDR3 is TGTGCCAGCAGCTTAGAGGGGGCGCGGGGGGCAGATACGCAGTATTTT. It specifies CASSLEGARGADTQYF.

The chain joins TRBV2 to TRBJ2-3; 8 bases match TRBD2. Losses at the gene ends were 3 bases for V and 5 bases for J; bases not matched to a gene: 7. Germline V lookup: CDR1 SNHLY, CDR2 FYNNEI. The CDR3 totals 15 residues. CDR3 coding DNA: TGTGCCAGCAGTGAGGACGGGGGGGCCGAAGATACGCAGTATTTT. Protein: CASSEDGGAEDTQYF.

This clone was counted once. The genes are TRBV29-1 and TRBJ2-3; D possibly corresponds to TRBD2 (6 bases). Germline V CDR1 and CDR2: SQVTM, ANQGSEA. V was shortened by 4 bases and J by 0 bases, with 14 bases between the two germline ends. The CDR3 spans 15 residues. The CDR3 sequence: CSVARLAQSTDTQYF. In DNA form, the CDR3 reads TGCAGCGTTGCCAGGCTAGCGCAGAGCACAGATACGCAGTATTTT.

This CDR3 reads CASSFPVPGTEAFF. The DNA of the CDR3 is TGTGCCAGCAGCTTTCCCGTTCCGGGGACTGAAGCTTTCTTT. This chain joins TRBV7-9 and TRBJ1-1; D is ambiguous. V was pared by 3 bases and J by 5 bases, with 13 bases between. This CDR3 has 14 residues. The germline V gene has CDR1 SEHNR and CDR2 FQNEAQ (reference sequence). Variable domain in full (rest from reference TRBV7-9 and TRBJ1-1): DTGVSQNPRHKITKRGQNVTFRCDPISEHNRLYWYRQTLGQGPEFLTYFQNEAQLEKSRLLSDRFSAERPKGSFSTLEIQRTEQGDSAMYLCASSFPVPGTEAFFGQGTRLTVV.

J is TRBJ2-4 and V is TRBV18; 7 nucleotides line up with TRBD1. The CDR3 has 15 amino acids. The V gene's germline CDR1 is KGHSH and CDR2 LQKENI. After removal of 3 bases from V and 5 bases from J, the junction contained 7 bases not matched to a gene. The CDR3 DNA follows: TGTGCCAGCTCACCTGAAACAGGGGTTCAAAACATTCAGTACTTC. Amino acids: CASSPETGVQNIQYF.

This chain links TRBV3-1 (or the pseudogene TRBV3-2) with TRBJ2-1, with 10 bases identical to TRBD2. The J segment lost 5 bases and the V segment lost 2 bases, leaving 3 bases of the junction unmatched. The CDR3 contains 15 residues. CDR1 is LGHDT, CDR2 YNNKEL, per germline (reference sequence). The CDR3 sequence: CASSQLAGADNEQFF. The CDR3 nucleotides are TGTGCCAGCAGCCAACTAGCGGGGGCCGACAATGAGCAGTTCTTC.

This chain joins TRBV5-1 and TRBJ2-7; 11 positions agree with TRBD1. This CDR3 is 14 amino acids long. CDR1 SGHRS and CDR2 YFSETQ come from the germline V gene. The trim removed 5 bases at V and 6 bases at J, leaving 7 bases unmatched. The CDR3 DNA is TGCGCCAGCAGTAATGGACAGGGGGCGCGCGAGCAGTACTTC. Translated, it gives CASSNGQGAREQYF.

This chain joins TRBV2 and TRBJ1-5, with 9 bases that match TRBD1. V lost 1 base to trimming and J lost 7 bases; unmatched junction nucleotides: 5. Germline-derived CDR1 and CDR2 are SNHLY and FYNNEI. CDR3 length: 15 amino acids. The CDR3 spells CASSEEGQGFQPQHF. CDR3 coding DNA: TGTGCCAGCAGTGAAGAAGGACAGGGGTTCCAGCCCCAGCATTTT.

The J gene is TRBJ2-5, the V gene TRBV11-2; a weak D match, TRBD1 (6 bases). Trimming removed 6 bases from V and 5 bases from J, with 16 bases in between. This CDR3 contains 14 residues. Germline V gene lookup returns CDR1 SGHAT and CDR2 FQNNGV. The CDR3 DNA reads as TGTGCCAGCAGTTCTACGACAGGAAAGGAGACCCAGTACTTC. Protein sequence: CASSSTTGKETQYF.

J is TRBJ2-7 and V is TRBV7-8; tentatively, D is TRBD2 (5 bases). The germline V and J ends were trimmed by 5 bases and 0 bases, with 14 bases remaining between them. From germline, CDR1 is SGHVS and CDR2 FQNEAQ. The CDR3 spans 15 residues. CDR3: CASSTPGLSSYEQYF. CDR3 coding DNA: TGTGCCAGCAGCACCCCGGGGTTGAGCTCCTACGAGCAGTACTTC.

The chain joins TRBV27 to TRBJ2-7; 9 bases are a match to TRBD1. Germline CDR1 reads MNHEY; CDR2 reads SMNVEV (reference sequence). CDR3 length equals 14 residues. J lost 3 bases, V lost 4 bases, and 4 bases had no gene match. For the CDR3, the DNA is TGTGCCAGCAGTTCCGGGACAGGGTACTACGAGCAGTACTTC. Protein: CASSSGTGYYEQYF.

The chain joins TRBV4-3 to TRBJ2-7, with D perhaps TRBD1 (6 bases). CDR1 is LGHNA, CDR2 YSLEER, per germline. This CDR3 is 14 amino acids long. V was clipped by 0 bases and J by 3 bases, with 9 bases between them. CDR3 residues: CASSQDQGFYEQYF. The DNA of the CDR3 is TGCGCCAGCAGCCAAGATCAGGGGTTCTACGAGCAGTACTTC.

The V and J genes are TRBV3-1 (or the pseudogene TRBV3-2) and TRBJ2-7; a weak D match, TRBD1 (6 bases). Trimming shortened V by 4 bases and J by 3 bases, and 13 bases separated the two germline ends. This CDR3 spans 14 amino acids. Per germline, CDR1 LGHDT and CDR2 YNNKEL (reference sequence). The CDR3 bases are TGTGCCAGCAGCCCCACACAGGGTAACTACGAGCAGTACTTC. Its protein product is CASSPTQGNYEQYF.